A selection of T cell receptor beta chains follows, all from one sample in a study of blood T cell repertoires in COVID-19. Repertoires were generated with immunoSEQ multiplex PCR, while TCRdb's copy carries only in-frame clones and drops some. The sample holds under 300,000 clones, approximately 86% seen once. Sequencing was performed on peripheral blood. Source of these receptors: a woman in her 70s with COVID-19, enrolled during active disease. CDR3s include the opening cysteine and the closing phenylalanine or tryptophan. D genes are given only for firm matches. Some rows have no size entry. The others give once, few or many, or a class for an expanded clone.

TRBV21-1,NA,14,NA,TRBJ2-7,TGTGCCAGCAGAGCCCCGGAGGGCCCCTACGAGCAGTACTTC,CASRAPEGPYEQYF
TRBV5-6,NA,14,NA,TRBJ1-1,TGTGCCAGCAGCTTGTTAGCAATGAACACTGAAGCTTTCTTT,CASSLLAMNTEAFF
TRBV10-2,TRBD1,15,NA,TRBJ1-6,TGCGCCAGCAGTGAGGCGGGACAGAAGAATTCACCCCTCCACTTT,CASSEAGQKNSPLHF
TRBV5-6,TRBD1,15,NA,TRBJ1-4,TGTGCCAGCAGCCGCGCCGGGACAGCAAATGAAAAACTGTTTTTT,CASSRAGTANEKLFF
TRBV7-9,NA,15,NA,TRBJ2-5,TGTGCCAGCAGCCGCCGAGACAGGTACCAAGAGACCCAGTACTTC,CASSRRDRYQETQYF
TRBV24-1,NA,13,NA,TRBJ2-3,TGTGCCACCGGGCACCTTAGCACAGATACGCAGTATTTT,CATGHLSTDTQYF
TRBV11-3,TRBD1,15,NA,TRBJ2-2,TGTGCCAGCAGCTTAGTGGGGACAGGGAAAGGGGAGCTGTTTTTT,CASSLVGTGKGELFF
TRBV6-5,NA,13,few,TRBJ1-4,TGTGCCAGCAGCCACATATTGCGGGAAAAACTGTTTTTT,CASSHILREKLFF
TRBV18,NA,14,NA,TRBJ1-4,TGTGCCAGCTCACGCGGGGGGTTTAATGAAAAACTGTTTTTT,CASSRGGFNEKLFF
TRBV30,NA,13,NA,TRBJ2-1,TGTGCCTGGAGTGCGAGCTCCTACAATGAGCAGTTCTTC,CAWSASSYNEQFF
TRBV2,TRBD1,13,NA,TRBJ2-7,TGTGCCAGCAGTCCCGGGACAGGGGTCGAGCAGTACTTC,CASSPGTGVEQYF
TRBV12-3/TRBV12-4,NA,11,many,TRBJ1-1,TGTGCCAGCAGGCTCGGCACTGAAGCTTTCTTT,CASRLGTEAFF
TRBV6-5,TRBD1,13,NA,TRBJ1-3,TGTGCCAACTCACAGGGGGCTGGAAACACCATATATTTT,CANSQGAGNTIYF
TRBV3-1/TRBV3-2,NA,17,NA,TRBJ2-5,TGTGCCAGCAGTCGATTCGGCCCGACAGAGTGCCAAGAGACCCAGTACTTC,CASSRFGPTECQETQYF
TRBV5-4,TRBD2,15,NA,TRBJ2-1,TGTGCCAGCAGCTTGGGCGGGGGGGTAGTGAATGAGCAGTTCTTC,CASSLGGGVVNEQFF
TRBV11-2,TRBD1,15,NA,TRBJ1-6,TGTGCCAGCAGCCCAGAGGGACAGGGGGATTCACCCCTCCACTTT,CASSPEGQGDSPLHF
TRBV30,TRBD1,14,NA,TRBJ2-7,TGTGCCTGGAGCCCCGGACAGGGGGCCTACGAGCAGTACTTC,CAWSPGQGAYEQYF
TRBV13,TRBD2,15,NA,TRBJ2-1,TGTGCCAGCAGCTCCCAGCGGGGGGGCCGCAGTGAGCAGTTCTTC,CASSSQRGGRSEQFF
TRBV19,NA,16,NA,TRBJ2-7,TGTGCCAGTAGTATATACACAGGGACGGCTTTATACGAGCAGTACTTC,CASSIYTGTALYEQYF
TRBV5-4,TRBD1,16,once,TRBJ2-2,TGTGCCAGCGAGAAAAGGACAGGGTCGAACACCGGGGAGCTGTTTTTT,CASEKRTGSNTGELFF
TRBV28,TRBD1,15,NA,TRBJ1-1,TGTGCCAGCAGTTTATTAACAGGGGGCAATACTGAAGCTTTCTTT,CASSLLTGGNTEAFF
TRBV20-1,NA,10,NA,TRBJ2-1,TGCAGCACTAGCAGCGATGAGCAGTTCTTC,CSTSSDEQFF
TRBV6-6,TRBD1,13,NA,TRBJ2-7,TGTGCCAGCAGCAAGGGACAGCTCTACGAGCAGTACTTC,CASSKGQLYEQYF
TRBV4-1,NA,16,NA,TRBJ1-1,TGCGCCAGCAGCCAAGATGGGGTCCTTAGGGGGACTGAAGCTTTCTTT,CASSQDGVLRGTEAFF
TRBV12-5,NA,13,NA,TRBJ2-7,TGTGCTAGTGGTCCGTTTGGCAGGTCCGAGCAGTACTTC,CASGPFGRSEQYF
TRBV25-1,TRBD2,18,NA,TRBJ2-5,TGTGCCAGCAGTGAAGGGAGGACTAGCTTAAAACCTGGGGAGACCCAGTACTTC,CASSEGRTSLKPGETQYF
TRBV27,NA,17,NA,TRBJ1-6,TGTGCCAGCAGTTTAGGCTTCCGGCAGGGCTATAATTCACCCCTCCACTTT,CASSLGFRQGYNSPLHF
TRBV29-1,TRBD2,15,once,TRBJ2-7,TGCAGCGTCCACCTTTGGGGGGGTAAGGGCTACGAGCAGTACTTC,CSVHLWGGKGYEQYF
TRBV9,TRBD2,14,NA,TRBJ2-3,TGTGCCAGCAGCGTTAGCGGGTCCACAGATACGCAGTATTTT,CASSVSGSTDTQYF
TRBV19,TRBD2,16,NA,TRBJ2-7,TGTGCCAGTAGTTGGACTAGCGGGGGAGGACCCTACGAGCAGTACTTC,CASSWTSGGGPYEQYF
TRBV29-1,NA,13,NA,TRBJ2-7,TGCAGCGTTGTTGGCCAGGGAATGAGCGAGCAGTACTTC,CSVVGQGMSEQYF
TRBV7-8,TRBD1,17,NA,TRBJ2-2,TGTGCCAGCAGCTTCTCGACAGGGACGTCGGGCACCGGGGAGCTGTTTTTT,CASSFSTGTSGTGELFF
TRBV2,NA,13,once,TRBJ2-5,TGTGCCAGTAGACAGGCTTTCCAAGAGACCCAGTACTTC,CASRQAFQETQYF
TRBV5-8,NA,15,NA,TRBJ2-1,TGTGCCAGCAGCTTGGGCAAGAGCTCCTACAATGAGCAGTTCTTC,CASSLGKSSYNEQFF
TRBV27,NA,13,NA,TRBJ1-5,TGTGCCAGCAGTTTAGCGGTCAATCAGCCCCAGCATTTT,CASSLAVNQPQHF